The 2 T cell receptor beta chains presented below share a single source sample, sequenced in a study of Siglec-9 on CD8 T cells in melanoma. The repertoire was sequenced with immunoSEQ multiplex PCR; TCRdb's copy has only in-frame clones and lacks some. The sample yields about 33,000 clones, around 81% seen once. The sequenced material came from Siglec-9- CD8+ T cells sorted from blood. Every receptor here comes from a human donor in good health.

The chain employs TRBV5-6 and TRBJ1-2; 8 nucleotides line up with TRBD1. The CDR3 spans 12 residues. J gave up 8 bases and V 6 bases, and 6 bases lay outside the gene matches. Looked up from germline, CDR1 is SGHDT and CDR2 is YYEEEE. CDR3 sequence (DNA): TGTGCCAGCACGGGACAGGTGAACGGCTACACCTTC. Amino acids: CASTGQVNGYTF.

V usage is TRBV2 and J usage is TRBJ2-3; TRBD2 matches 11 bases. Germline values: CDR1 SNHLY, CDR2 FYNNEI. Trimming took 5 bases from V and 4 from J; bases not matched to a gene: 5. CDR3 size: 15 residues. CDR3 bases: TGTGCCAGCAGTTTAGCGGGGGGGCTTGCAGATACGCAGTATTTT. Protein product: CASSLAGGLADTQYF.